Each of the 17 T cell receptor beta chains below was sequenced from the same sample in a study of T cell responses to AZD1222 COVID-19 vaccine. The method was immunoSEQ multiplex PCR; TCRdb's version includes in-frame clones alone and lacks a portion of them. The sample lists roughly 84,000 clones, roughly nine tenths occurring once. Source: peripheral blood, taken on day 0 of AZD1222 vaccination. Receptors were obtained from an adult in good health.

This clone showed up just a few times. V and J are TRBV12-3 or TRBV12-4 and TRBJ2-5; D not resolved. This CDR3 region has 12 residues. Trimming took 8 bases from V and 2 from J, leaving 9 bases between them. The CDR3 coding sequence is TGTGCCAGCGAATCCGAACAAGAGACCCAGTACTTC. This sequence encodes CASESEQETQYF.

The chain links TRBV6-5 to TRBJ1-3; D is unclear. This CDR3 contains 15 residues. Trimming pared 6 bases from V and 0 bases from J, leaving 12 bases between. Germline V gene lookup returns CDR1 MNHEY and CDR2 SVGAGI. The CDR3 loop reads CASSRDGLSGNTIYF. The DNA of the CDR3 is TGTGCCAGCAGCCGTGACGGACTCTCTGGAAACACCATATATTTT.

The chain is built from TRBV5-8 and TRBJ1-5; no reliable D call. Trimming removed 1 base from V and 0 bases from J, with 11 bases in between. Germline CDR1 is SGHTS and CDR2 is YDEGEE. The CDR3 is 16 amino acids. The CDR3 DNA reads TGTGCCAGCAGCTTGAGCCATCGTTATAGCAATCAGCCCCAGCATTTT. Translation: CASSLSHRYSNQPQHF.

The chain joins TRBV19 to TRBJ1-6; no firm D call. V dropped 7 bases and J dropped 5 bases, with 9 bases sitting between them. CDR3 size: 13 residues. Germline V gene data show CDR1 as LNHDA and CDR2 as SQIVND (reference sequence). CDR3 sequence (DNA): TGTGCCAGTATGAGCAGTCATAATTCACCCCTCCACTTT. Its translation: CASMSSHNSPLHF.

The table lists this clone with a few counts. The chain couples TRBV30 to TRBJ1-5; D remains ambiguous. The V gene's germline CDR1 is GTSNPN and CDR2 SVGIG (reference sequence). The CDR3 totals 13 residues. The V end lost 0 bases, the J end lost 4 bases, and 7 bases lay between the germline ends. This chain's CDR3 is CAWSVTVNQPQHF. The DNA of the CDR3 is TGTGCCTGGAGTGTTACCGTTAATCAGCCCCAGCATTTT. The variable domain in full, with the rest retrieved from reference TRBV30 and TRBJ1-5, is SQTIHQWPATLVQPVGSPLSLECTVEGTSNPNLYWYRQAAGRGLQLLFYSVGIGQISSEVPQNLSASRPQDRQFILSSKKLLLSDSGFYLCAWSVTVNQPQHFGDGTRLSIL.

This sequence joins TRBV6-6 and TRBJ1-1, with D hard to call. Looked up from germline, CDR1 is MNHNY and CDR2 is SVGAGI (reference sequence). The CDR3 extends over 15 amino acids. V lost 2 bases and J 5 bases, leaving 15 bases between the germline ends. The CDR3 sequence: CASSYKGKLLTEAFF. In nucleotides, the CDR3 is TGTGCCAGCAGTTACAAAGGGAAATTACTAACTGAAGCTTTCTTT.

The chain couples TRBV27 to TRBJ1-1; no reliable D call. The CDR3 is made up of 15 amino acids. The V end was cut by 1 base, the J end by 7 bases, with 16 bases between. Looked up from germline, CDR1 is MNHEY and CDR2 is SMNVEV (reference sequence). CDR3 sequence reads: CASSLLKSGTFEAFF. The CDR3 region has the DNA TGTGCCAGCAGTTTATTGAAAAGTGGCACCTTTGAAGCTTTCTTT.

V and J are TRBV9 and TRBJ1-4; D possibly corresponds to TRBD1 (5 bases). In germline, CDR1 is SGDLS, CDR2 YYNGEE. V was shortened by 4 bases and J by 7 bases, with 17 bases between the two germline ends. The CDR3 consists of 15 residues. The CDR3 protein is CASSLSGARGEKLFF. CDR3 DNA: TGTGCCAGCAGCCTTTCCGGGGCGCGAGGTGAAAAACTGTTTTTT.

The CDR3 loop is CASSQVQDGSGNTIYF. The CDR3 DNA reads TGTGCCAGCAGCCAAGTCCAGGACGGCTCTGGAAACACCATATATTTT. The chain employs TRBV3-1 (or the pseudogene TRBV3-2) and TRBJ1-3, with no clear D. The CDR3 runs 16 residues. Trimming took 1 base from V and 0 from J, leaving 10 bases between them. Germline lookup yields CDR1 LGHDT and CDR2 YNNKEL (reference sequence).

This clone was seen just once. CDR3 protein: CSVEDQEAGDLISGANVLTF. CDR3 bases: TGCAGCGTTGAAGATCAAGAGGCAGGGGATTTGATCTCTGGGGCCAACGTCCTGACTTTC. This chain uses TRBV29-1 with TRBJ2-6; a weak D match, TRBD1 (6 bases). Trimming took 0 bases from V and 0 from J, leaving 21 bases between them. CDR3 size: 20 residues. Per the germline V gene, CDR1 is SQVTM and CDR2 is ANQGSEA.

This chain uses TRBV5-1 with TRBJ2-1, with no clear D. The V end lost 0 bases, the J end lost 0 bases, and 10 bases lay between the germline ends. There are 16 residues in the CDR3. Germline V gene sequence: CDR1 SGHRS, CDR2 YFSETQ. The CDR3 here is CASSLGPTSSYNEQFF. CDR3 nucleotide sequence: TGCGCCAGCAGCTTGGGACCGACGAGCTCCTACAATGAGCAGTTCTTC. The full variable domain, in which reference TRBV5-1 and TRBJ2-1 provide the parts outside the CDR3, is KAGVTQTPRYLIKTRGQQVTLSCSPISGHRSVSWYQQTPGQGLQFLFEYFSETQRNKGNFPGRFSGRQFSNSRSEMNVSTLELGDSALYLCASSLGPTSSYNEQFFGPGTRLTVL.

The V and J genes are TRBV19 and TRBJ2-7; 7 nucleotides align to TRBD1. CDR1 and CDR2 from the germline V gene are LNHDA and SQIVND (reference sequence). The CDR3 is made up of 14 amino acids. The junction had 7 bases not matched to a gene; V was cut back by 5 bases and J by 3 bases. The CDR3 spells CASSPSAGGYEQYF. The CDR3 DNA reads TGTGCCAGTAGTCCCTCGGCAGGGGGCTACGAGCAGTACTTC. The full variable domain, in which reference TRBV19 and TRBJ2-7 provide the parts outside the CDR3, is DGGITQSPKYLFRKEGQNVTLSCEQNLNHDAMYWYRQDPGQGLRLIYYSQIVNDFQKGDIAEGYSVSREKKESFPLTVTSAQKNPTAFYLCASSPSAGGYEQYFGPGTRLTVT.

This chain links TRBV19 with TRBJ1-4; D may be TRBD1 (5 bases). Trimming removed 6 bases from V and 7 bases from J, with 9 bases in between. The V gene's germline CDR1 is LNHDA and CDR2 SQIVND (reference sequence). The CDR3 has 12 amino acids. The CDR3 is CASSDSIEKLFF. CDR3 nucleotide sequence: TGTGCCAGTAGCGACAGTATTGAAAAACTGTTTTTT.

The rearrangement joins TRBV7-9 to TRBJ1-5; D gene ambiguous. With 5 bases removed from V and 0 bases from J, the gap between germline ends came to 11 bases. CDR1 is SEHNR, CDR2 FQNEAQ, per germline (reference sequence). This CDR3 is 15 amino acids long. CDR3 nucleotides: TGTGCCAGCAGCCCCAACGGATATAGCAATCAGCCCCAGCATTTT. Encoded protein: CASSPNGYSNQPQHF.

The chain links TRBV3-1 (or the pseudogene TRBV3-2) to TRBJ2-7; D is perhaps TRBD2 (6 bases). Trimming shortened V by 4 bases and J by 7 bases, and 20 bases separated the two germline ends. The CDR3 is made up of 15 amino acids. CDR1 is LGHDT, CDR2 YNNKEL, per germline (reference sequence). CDR3 nucleotide sequence: TGTGCCAGCAGCCTCCGTGAGGGGAGGCCGAGGGAGCAGTACTTC. As protein: CASSLREGRPREQYF.

This clone was seen once. The chain combines TRBV7-3 with TRBJ2-3; D not certain. The germline V and J ends were trimmed by 1 base and 3 bases, with 11 bases remaining between them. CDR1 is SGHTA, CDR2 FQGTGA, per germline. The CDR3 has 15 amino acids. CDR3 in amino acids: CASSLSPIGTDTQYF. DNA of the CDR3: TGTGCCAGCAGCTTAAGTCCTATCGGGACAGATACGCAGTATTTT.

This chain uses TRBV5-6 with TRBJ2-7; a possible D gene is TRBD1 (6 bases). Deletions cut 4 bases from V and 0 bases from J, with 20 bases between. The germline V gene encodes CDR1 SGHDT and CDR2 YYEEEE. CDR3 size: 17 residues. Here the CDR3 reads CASSHQQGAPASYEQYF. As DNA, the CDR3 is TGTGCCAGCAGCCACCAACAGGGCGCCCCGGCCTCCTACGAGCAGTACTTC.